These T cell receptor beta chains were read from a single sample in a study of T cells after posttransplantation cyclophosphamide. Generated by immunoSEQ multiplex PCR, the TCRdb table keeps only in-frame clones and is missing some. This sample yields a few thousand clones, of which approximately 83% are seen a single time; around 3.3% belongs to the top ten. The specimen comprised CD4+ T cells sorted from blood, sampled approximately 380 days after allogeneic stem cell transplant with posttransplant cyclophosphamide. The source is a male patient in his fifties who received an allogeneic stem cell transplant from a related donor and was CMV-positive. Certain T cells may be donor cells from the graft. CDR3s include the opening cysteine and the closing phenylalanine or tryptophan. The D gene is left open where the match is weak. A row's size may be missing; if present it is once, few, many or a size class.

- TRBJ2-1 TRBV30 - TGTGCCTGTGTTAGTGCCTACAATGAGCAGTTCTTC CACVSAYNEQFF
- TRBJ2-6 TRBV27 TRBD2 TGTGCCAGCAGTTTAAGCTTAGGACTAGCGGGAGGGCCGTCTGGGGCCAACGTCCTGACTTTC CASSLSLGLAGGPSGANVLTF
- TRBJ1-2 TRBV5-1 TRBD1 TGCGCCAGCAGCTTGAGTTTCGGGACAGGGGGTCGTGGCTACACCTTC CASSLSFGTGGRGYTF
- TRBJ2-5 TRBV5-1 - TGCGCCAGCAGCATCAGGGTTGGAGAGACCCAGTACTTC CASSIRVGETQYF
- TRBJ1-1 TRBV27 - TGTGCCAGCAGGATCAGCGGGGGCTCCGAAGCTTTCTTT CASRISGGSEAFF
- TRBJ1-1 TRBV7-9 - TGTGCCAGCAGCTTGGCTCCGGTGCGGCAGAAGATGAACACTGAAGCTTTCTTT CASSLAPVRQKMNTEAFF
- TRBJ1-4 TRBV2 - TGTGCCAGCACCCTAAATGAAAAACTGTTTTTT CASTLNEKLFF
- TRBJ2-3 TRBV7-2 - TGTGCCAGCAGCTTACGGGTCGATACGCAGTATTTT CASSLRVDTQYF
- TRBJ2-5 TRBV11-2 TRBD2 TGTGCCAGCAGCCGAGCCCCACTAGCGGGGGGTGGGACCCAGTACTTC CASSRAPLAGGGTQYF
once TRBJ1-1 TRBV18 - TGTGCCAGCTCACCAAACAGGAACACTGAAGCTTTCTTT CASSPNRNTEAFF
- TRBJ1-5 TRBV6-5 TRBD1 TGTGCCAGCAGAATGACAGGGGCTCAGCCCCAGCATTTT CASRMTGAQPQHF
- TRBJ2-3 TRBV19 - TGTGCCAGTAGTACCTATCGGGATACGCAGTATTTT CASSTYRDTQYF
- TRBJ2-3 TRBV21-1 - TGTGCCAGCAGCACCCAACCGGGACAGGGGGTCCCAGATACGCAGTATTTT CASSTQPGQGVPDTQYF
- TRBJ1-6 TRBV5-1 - TGCGCCAGCAGCTTGACCTCCTATAATTCCCCCCTCCACTTT CASSLTSYNSPLHF
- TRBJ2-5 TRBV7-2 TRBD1 TGTGCCAGCAGCCAGGGGGTAGGCGGGTTTGGGGAGACCCAGTACTTC CASSQGVGGFGETQYF
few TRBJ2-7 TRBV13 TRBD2 TGTGCCAGCAGCCGGACTAGCGGGGGCCACGAGCAGTACTTC CASSRTSGGHEQYF
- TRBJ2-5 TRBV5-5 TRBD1 TGTGCCAGCATCGGACAGGGTCCGTTCTTGCAGTACTTC CASIGQGPFLQYF
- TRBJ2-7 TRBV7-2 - TGTGCCAGCAGCCAATCTACTAGCACCTACGAGCAGTACTTC CASSQSTSTYEQYF
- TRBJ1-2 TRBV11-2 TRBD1 TGTGCCAGCAGCCGCGACAGGGCACGGGGCTACACCTTC CASSRDRARGYTF
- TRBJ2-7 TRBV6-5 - TGTGCCAGCAGTTACTCGCGGCGGTCGGCTTACGAGCAGTACTTC CASSYSRRSAYEQYF
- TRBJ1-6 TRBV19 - TGTGCCAGTAGCCCCAGGGTTTCTTCGTCACCCCTCCACTTT CASSPRVSSSPLHF
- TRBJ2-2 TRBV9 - TGTGCCAGCAGGGGTTCAGCGGACACCGGGGAGCTGTTTTTT CASRGSADTGELFF
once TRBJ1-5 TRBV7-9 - TGTGCCAGCAGCTTAGGGCCAGGCGACTACAGCAATCAGCCCCAGCATTTT CASSLGPGDYSNQPQHF
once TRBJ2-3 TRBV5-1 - TGCGCCAGCAGGGAGCCCCCGAGCACAGATACGCAGTATTTT CASREPPSTDTQYF